The 23 T cell receptor beta chains below were found in one sample sequenced in a study of blood T cell repertoires in COVID-19. This table comes from immunoSEQ multiplex PCR, and its TCRdb copy is limited to in-frame clones, with some not included. The sample records about 150,000 clones, about nine tenths being singletons. Source material: peripheral blood. The receptors originated from a woman aged 70-85 years with acute or convalescent COVID-19.

The CDR3 sequence: CATRGTGRAGELFF. CDR3 DNA: TGTGCCACGAGAGGGACAGGGAGGGCCGGGGAGCTGTTTTTT. J is TRBJ2-2 and V is TRBV24-1; 9 positions match TRBD1. The germline gives CDR1 KGHDR, CDR2 SFDVKD. CDR3 size: 14 residues. After removal of 10 bases from V and 6 bases from J, the junction contained 8 bases not matched to a gene.

The chain uses TRBV6-5 and TRBJ1-5; D call uncertain. Per germline, CDR1 MNHEY and CDR2 SVGAGI. Trimming stripped 8 bases from V and 0 bases from J, with 8 bases between. The CDR3 totals 13 residues. The CDR3 sequence is CASLLNSNQPQHF. CDR3 sequence (DNA): TGTGCCAGCCTACTTAATAGCAATCAGCCCCAGCATTTT.

This rearrangement joins TRBV19 to TRBJ2-2; D unclear. There are 13 residues in the CDR3. Germline lookup yields CDR1 LNHDA and CDR2 SQIVND (reference sequence). Trimming shortened V by 6 bases and J by 4 bases, and 9 bases separated the two germline ends. The CDR3 DNA reads TGTGCCAGTAGGGTAGGCGGCACCGGGGAGCTGTTTTTT. Encoded protein: CASRVGGTGELFF. Looking up the rest from reference TRBV19 and TRBJ2-2 gives the full variable domain: DGGITQSPKYLFRKEGQNVTLSCEQNLNHDAMYWYRQDPGQGLRLIYYSQIVNDFQKGDIAEGYSVSREKKESFPLTVTSAQKNPTAFYLCASRVGGTGELFFGEGSRLTVL.

This clone was seen just once. This sequence joins TRBV5-1 and TRBJ1-2; 7 nucleotides match TRBD1. This CDR3 has 14 amino acids. Germline assignment: CDR1 SGHRS and CDR2 YFSETQ. After removal of 4 bases from V and 4 bases from J, the junction contained 7 bases not matched to a gene. CDR3: CASSKEGQAYGYTF. In DNA form, the CDR3 reads TGCGCCAGCAGCAAGGAAGGACAGGCCTATGGCTACACCTTC.

CDR3 coding DNA: TGCGCCAGCAGAGGTCGGGGTGGCTATGGCTACACCTTC. It codes for CASRGRGGYGYTF. V and J are TRBV23-1 and TRBJ1-2; the D is unclear. TRBV23-1 belongs to the ORF category, with a function that is uncertain. Trimming stripped 6 bases from V and 4 bases from J, with 12 bases between. The CDR3 consists of 13 residues.

CDR3 DNA: TGTGCCAGCAGGGACAGGGTTGCTGGCTACACCTTC. It specifies CASRDRVAGYTF. The V gene is TRBV2, the J gene TRBJ1-2; 8 bases align to TRBD1. Unmatched junction bases numbered 4, after V lost 6 bases and J lost 7 bases. CDR3 length: 12 residues. Germline V gives CDR1 SNHLY, CDR2 FYNNEI.

The chain uses TRBV6-6 and TRBJ1-6; D is perhaps TRBD1 (5 bases). Deletions cut 6 bases from V and 6 bases from J, with 12 bases between. The CDR3 runs to 14 residues. Germline lookup yields CDR1 MNHNY and CDR2 SVGAGI (reference sequence). CDR3 protein: CASRERQSNSPLHF. For the CDR3, the DNA is TGTGCCAGCAGAGAACGACAGAGTAATTCACCCCTCCACTTT.

There are a few counts of this clone. The rearrangement joins TRBV11-2 to TRBJ2-3; maybe TRBD2 (5 bases). Germline values: CDR1 SGHAT, CDR2 FQNNGV. CDR3 length equals 17 residues. The germline V and J ends were trimmed by 1 base and 2 bases, with 16 bases remaining between them. The CDR3 loop is CASSLVSRGLPTDTQYF. CDR3 DNA sequence: TGTGCCAGCAGCTTAGTGTCTAGAGGGCTACCCACAGATACGCAGTATTTT.

This clone was seen once. The V call is TRBV6-1, the J call TRBJ1-4; TRBD1 agrees at 7 bases. V lost 3 bases to trimming and J lost 4 bases; unmatched junction nucleotides: 5. There are 15 residues in the CDR3. The germline V gene encodes CDR1 MNHNS and CDR2 SASEGT. The CDR3, as DNA: TGTGCCAGCAGTGACCCCGGACAGGATAATGAAAAACTGTTTTTT. Translated, it gives CASSDPGQDNEKLFF.

CDR3 sequence (DNA): TGTGCCAGCAGCCAAGATTGGGGGGTCGGCTATGAGCAGTTCTTC. Its protein is CASSQDWGVGYEQFF. The V gene is TRBV4-2, the J gene TRBJ2-1; tentative D call: TRBD2 (6 bases). Germline V gene sequence: CDR1 LGHNA, CDR2 YNFKEQ. The CDR3 runs to 15 residues. Trimming stripped 0 bases from V and 8 bases from J, with 14 bases between.

This clone was seen only once. V usage is TRBV7-3 and J usage is TRBJ2-7; 10 nucleotides agree with TRBD2. This CDR3 has 22 amino acids. The V and J ends lost 6 bases and 0 bases, in that order; junction bases with no gene match: 26. Germline lookup yields CDR1 SGHTA and CDR2 FQGTGA. The DNA for the CDR3 is TGTGCCAGCAGTACACTCCGGGACAGGAGGACTAGCGGCCTACCCAGCTCCTACGAGCAGTACTTC. Translation gives CASSTLRDRRTSGLPSSYEQYF.

The chain has TRBV7-2 and TRBJ1-3; TRBD1 might be the D (6 bases). From germline, CDR1 is SGHTA and CDR2 FQGNSA. The CDR3 totals 18 residues. V dropped 2 bases and J dropped 0 bases, with 17 bases sitting between them. The CDR3 sequence: CASSLRGGQTSSGNTIYF. The CDR3 coding sequence is TGTGCCAGCAGCTTAAGAGGTGGACAGACGAGCTCTGGAAACACCATATATTTT.

This clone was recorded a few times. The rearrangement uses TRBV30 and TRBJ1-6; 8 bases fit TRBD1. This CDR3 is 12 amino acids long. Per the germline V gene, CDR1 is GTSNPN and CDR2 is SVGIG (reference sequence). Trimming removed 5 bases from V and 9 bases from J; junction bases left unmatched: 3. CDR3 nucleotides: TGTGCCTGGGGACAGGGCGGTTCACCCCTCCACTTT. Amino acids: CAWGQGGSPLHF.

The chain couples TRBV5-8 to TRBJ1-2, with 7 bases identical to TRBD1. This CDR3 comprises 16 residues. The germline V gene encodes CDR1 SGHTS and CDR2 YDEGEE. The trim removed 4 bases at V and 4 bases at J, leaving 13 bases unmatched. The CDR3 spells CASSRNGQDTGYGYTF. The CDR3 nucleotides read TGTGCCAGCAGCCGGAACGGACAGGACACGGGCTATGGCTACACCTTC. Filled out from reference TRBV5-8 and TRBJ1-2, the complete variable domain reads EAGVTQSPTHLIKTRGQQATLRCSPISGHTSVYWYQQALGLGLQFLLWYDEGEERNRGNFPPRFSGRQFPNYSSELNVNALELEDSALYLCASSRNGQDTGYGYTFGSGTRLTVV.

The V call is TRBV7-2, the J call TRBJ1-2; TRBD1 might be the D (6 bases). The CDR3 covers 15 residues. CDR1 and CDR2 from the germline V gene are SGHTA and FQGNSA. The ends were cut back, 2 bases at V and 5 bases at J, with 15 bases in the middle. DNA for the CDR3: TGTGCCAGCAGCTTACCTCCGGGACATTCATATGGCTACACCTTC. Its protein product is CASSLPPGHSYGYTF.

The V gene is TRBV6-5, the J gene TRBJ2-1; 7 bases match TRBD1. The length of the CDR3 is 12 residues. With V trimmed by 8 bases and J by 12 bases, 10 bases remained unmatched. The germline CDR1 and CDR2 sequences are MNHEY and SVGAGI. The CDR3 sequence is CASGTRQGRQFF. The CDR3 bases are TGTGCCAGCGGAACTCGACAGGGACGGCAGTTCTTC.

J is TRBJ1-1 and V is TRBV7-2, with TRBD1 identical over 10 bases. Germline trimming cut 6 bases from V and 8 bases from J; bases unmatched to any gene: 9. CDR1 and CDR2 from the germline V gene are SGHTA and FQGNSA. This CDR3 comprises 14 residues. CDR3: CASRLTGGAIEAFF. The CDR3 DNA reads as TGTGCCAGCAGACTGACAGGGGGCGCGATCGAAGCTTTCTTT.

The CDR3 nucleotides are TGTGCCAGCAGAACACAGGGAGAAGCTTTCTTT. Translation gives CASRTQGEAFF. V gene TRBV16 combines with J gene TRBJ1-1, with D possibly TRBD1 on 6 matching bases. Germline V gene data show CDR1 as KGHSY and CDR2 as FQNENV. V gave up 6 bases and J gave up 8 bases, with 10 bases separating them. The CDR3 covers 11 residues.

The gene calls are TRBV6-1 and TRBJ1-2; D remains unclear. Trimming took off 2 bases at V and 8 bases at J, with 12 bases between the two ends. The CDR3 runs to 13 residues. Germline loops: CDR1 MNHNS, CDR2 SASEGT. CDR3 loop: CASSEWEGTGYTF. CDR3 DNA sequence: TGTGCCAGCAGTGAATGGGAGGGAACGGGCTACACCTTC.

The rearrangement joins TRBV19 to TRBJ1-3, with D tentatively TRBD1 (5 bases). The ends were cut back, 7 bases at V and 5 bases at J, with 18 bases in the middle. This CDR3 spans 15 amino acids. From germline, CDR1 is LNHDA and CDR2 SQIVND (reference sequence). As DNA, the CDR3 is TGTGCCAGTAACCCCATGGGGGGATGGCGAAACACCATATATTTT. It yields the protein CASNPMGGWRNTIYF.

The chain couples TRBV27 to TRBJ2-2; 9 nucleotides align to TRBD1. This CDR3 comprises 15 residues. Germline V gene data show CDR1 as MNHEY and CDR2 as SMNVEV (reference sequence). Trimming at V came to 8 bases and at J to 2 bases, leaving 6 bases not matched to a gene. CDR3 sequence: CASALDRGNTGELFF. In nucleotides, the CDR3 is TGTGCCAGCGCCCTGGACAGGGGAAACACCGGGGAGCTGTTTTTT.

This chain joins TRBV6-1 and TRBJ2-1; 7 positions match TRBD2. V dropped 4 bases and J dropped 6; count of bases not matched to a gene: 12. This CDR3 has 16 residues. In germline, CDR1 is MNHNS, CDR2 SASEGT. The CDR3 reads CASSARTSTSSNEQFF. In nucleotides, the CDR3 is TGTGCCAGCAGTGCACGGACTAGTACAAGCAGCAATGAGCAGTTCTTC.

This chain joins TRBV16 and TRBJ2-5, with 11 bases matching TRBD2. V dropped 4 bases and J dropped 4; count of bases not matched to a gene: 8. The CDR3 runs to 16 residues. CDR1 and CDR2 from the germline V gene are KGHSY and FQNENV. In DNA, the CDR3 is TGTGCCAGCAGCCTGATAGCGGGAGGGCCGTCAGAGACCCAGTACTTC. Amino acid sequence: CASSLIAGGPSETQYF.